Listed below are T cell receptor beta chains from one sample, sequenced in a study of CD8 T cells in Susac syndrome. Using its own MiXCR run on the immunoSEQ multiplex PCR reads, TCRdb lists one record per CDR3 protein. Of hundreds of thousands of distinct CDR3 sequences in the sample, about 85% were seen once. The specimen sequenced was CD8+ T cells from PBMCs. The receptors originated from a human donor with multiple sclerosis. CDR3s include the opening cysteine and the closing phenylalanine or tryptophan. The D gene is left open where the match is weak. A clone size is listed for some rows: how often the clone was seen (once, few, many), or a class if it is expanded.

cdr3_aa: CASSLAHSDFDNYGYTF
cdr3_nt: TGTGCCAGCAGCTTAGCTCACTCCGACTTCGATAACTATGGCTACACCTTC
clone_size: -
j_call: TRBJ1-2
v_call: TRBV7-9
d_call: -

cdr3_aa: CASSKVLRGEKLFF
cdr3_nt: TGTGCCAGCAGCAAAGTTCTCCGGGGGGAAAAACTGTTTTTT
clone_size: -
j_call: TRBJ1-4
v_call: TRBV21-1
d_call: -

cdr3_aa: CASSSGQGGIIYF
cdr3_nt: TGTGCCAGCAGTTCTGGACAGGGAGGGATCATATATTTT
clone_size: few
j_call: TRBJ1-3
v_call: TRBV6-1
d_call: TRBD1

cdr3_aa: CASSYTSGGAHTGELFF
cdr3_nt: TGTGCCAGCAGTTACACTAGCGGGGGGGCGCACACCGGGGAGCTGTTTTTT
clone_size: -
j_call: TRBJ2-2
v_call: TRBV6-5
d_call: TRBD2

cdr3_aa: CAISGLGRDVGGQETQYF
cdr3_nt: TGTGCCATCAGCGGACTAGGGCGGGATGTCGGAGGGCAAGAGACCCAGTACTTC
clone_size: -
j_call: TRBJ2-5
v_call: TRBV10-3
d_call: TRBD2

cdr3_aa: CASSPSGTNYEQYF
cdr3_nt: TGTGCCAGCAGCCCGTCAGGGACTAACTACGAGCAGTACTTC
clone_size: -
j_call: TRBJ2-7
v_call: TRBV7-6
d_call: TRBD2

cdr3_aa: CASSAWTSGGYNEQFF
cdr3_nt: TGTGCCAGTAGTGCCTGGACTAGCGGGGGGTACAATGAGCAGTTCTTC
clone_size: -
j_call: TRBJ2-1
v_call: TRBV19
d_call: TRBD2

cdr3_aa: CASSLLAEITDTQYF
cdr3_nt: TGTGCCAGCAGTTTACTAGCGGAGATCACAGATACGCAGTATTTT
clone_size: -
j_call: TRBJ2-3
v_call: TRBV6-6
d_call: TRBD2

cdr3_aa: CASRRWTQSSYNEQFF
cdr3_nt: TGTGCCAGCAGGCGATGGACGCAAAGCTCCTACAATGAGCAGTTCTTC
clone_size: once
j_call: TRBJ2-1
v_call: TRBV11-2
d_call: -

cdr3_aa: CASSFSQAAYNEQFF
cdr3_nt: TGTGCCAGCAGCTTTAGCCAGGCAGCTTACAATGAGCAGTTCTTC
clone_size: -
j_call: TRBJ2-1
v_call: TRBV5-6
d_call: -

cdr3_aa: CASSYSGGEYNEQFF
cdr3_nt: TGTGCCAGCAGTTATTCAGGGGGAGAGTACAATGAGCAGTTCTTC
clone_size: few
j_call: TRBJ2-1
v_call: TRBV6-5
d_call: TRBD1

cdr3_aa: CAWITGDFGHTEAFF
cdr3_nt: TGTGCCTGGATAACAGGGGATTTTGGGCACACTGAAGCTTTCTTT
clone_size: -
j_call: TRBJ1-1
v_call: TRBV30
d_call: TRBD1

cdr3_aa: CASSYPNTGPKKLFF
cdr3_nt: TGTGCCAGCAGTTACCCTAATACAGGGCCTAAAAAACTGTTTTTT
clone_size: -
j_call: TRBJ1-4
v_call: TRBV6-2/TRBV6-3
d_call: -

cdr3_aa: CSATVVGTGDPNEQFF
cdr3_nt: TGCAGTGCTACCGTTGTCGGGACGGGCGACCCCAATGAGCAGTTCTTC
clone_size: -
j_call: TRBJ2-1
v_call: TRBV20-1
d_call: -

cdr3_aa: CASSDIDETYEQYF
cdr3_nt: TGTGCCAGCAGTGACATCGACGAGACCTACGAGCAGTACTTC
clone_size: -
j_call: TRBJ2-7
v_call: TRBV6-1
d_call: -

cdr3_aa: CASSTEGQGIGEQYF
cdr3_nt: TGTGCCAGCAGCACGGAGGGACAGGGGATTGGGGAGCAGTACTTC
clone_size: -
j_call: TRBJ2-7
v_call: TRBV21-1
d_call: -

cdr3_aa: CAWNHNWGASNEQFF
cdr3_nt: TGTGCCTGGAACCATAACTGGGGGGCGAGTAATGAGCAGTTCTTC
clone_size: -
j_call: TRBJ2-1
v_call: TRBV30
d_call: -

cdr3_aa: CSASTGLEKLDTQYF
cdr3_nt: TGCAGTGCGTCCACGGGACTTGAAAAACTAGATACGCAGTATTTT
clone_size: -
j_call: TRBJ2-3
v_call: TRBV20-1
d_call: -

cdr3_aa: CASEDRVGNQPQHF
cdr3_nt: TGTGCCAGTGAGGACAGGGTTGGCAATCAGCCCCAGCATTTT
clone_size: few
j_call: TRBJ1-5
v_call: TRBV19
d_call: TRBD1

cdr3_aa: CASSHPGVGGVGTEAFF
cdr3_nt: TGTGCCAGCAGTCACCCTGGTGTGGGGGGAGTTGGGACTGAAGCTTTCTTT
clone_size: -
j_call: TRBJ1-1
v_call: TRBV27
d_call: -

cdr3_aa: CASSLYQGARTEAFF
cdr3_nt: TGCGCCAGCAGCTTGTATCAGGGGGCGCGAACTGAAGCTTTCTTT
clone_size: -
j_call: TRBJ1-1
v_call: TRBV5-1
d_call: TRBD1

cdr3_aa: CASHQGQGGVYGYTF
cdr3_nt: TGTGCCAGCCACCAGGGTCAGGGAGGCGTCTATGGCTACACCTTC
clone_size: -
j_call: TRBJ1-2
v_call: TRBV6-1
d_call: -

cdr3_aa: CASSWTIRLAGATGELFF
cdr3_nt: TGTGCCAGCAGTTGGACGATCAGACTAGCGGGGGCCACCGGGGAGCTGTTTTTT
clone_size: once
j_call: TRBJ2-2
v_call: TRBV12-3/TRBV12-4
d_call: TRBD2

cdr3_aa: CASSLGTENIQYF
cdr3_nt: TGTGCCAGCAGCTTGGGTACAGAAAACATTCAGTACTTC
clone_size: few
j_call: TRBJ2-4
v_call: TRBV5-4
d_call: -

cdr3_aa: CAWSDIGLHSYEQYF
cdr3_nt: TGTGCCTGGAGTGATATCGGACTACACTCCTACGAGCAGTACTTC
clone_size: -
j_call: TRBJ2-7
v_call: TRBV30
d_call: -

cdr3_aa: CASTKDYNPTDTQYF
cdr3_nt: TGTGCCAGCACCAAGGACTACAACCCCACAGATACGCAGTATTTT
clone_size: -
j_call: TRBJ2-3
v_call: TRBV6-1
d_call: -

cdr3_aa: CASSLNPWGGEGETQYF
cdr3_nt: TGTGCCAGCAGTTTAAACCCCTGGGGGGGGGAGGGAGAGACCCAGTACTTC
clone_size: -
j_call: TRBJ2-5
v_call: TRBV28
d_call: TRBD2

cdr3_aa: CASSSSDRRSGNTIYF
cdr3_nt: TGTGCCAGCAGTTCCTCCGACAGGCGCTCTGGAAACACCATATATTTT
clone_size: -
j_call: TRBJ1-3
v_call: TRBV28
d_call: -

cdr3_aa: CSVLEGDRGAPQHF
cdr3_nt: TGCAGCGTCCTAGAAGGGGACAGGGGCGCGCCCCAGCATTTT
clone_size: -
j_call: TRBJ1-5
v_call: TRBV29-1
d_call: TRBD1

cdr3_aa: CASSSRDRTEAFF
cdr3_nt: TGCGCCAGCAGCTCCCGGGACCGCACTGAAGCTTTCTTT
clone_size: -
j_call: TRBJ1-1
v_call: TRBV5-1
d_call: -

cdr3_aa: CASSLTENTQYF
cdr3_nt: TGTGCCAGCAGTTTGACAGAGAATACGCAGTATTTT
clone_size: -
j_call: TRBJ2-3
v_call: TRBV12-3/TRBV12-4
d_call: -

cdr3_aa: CASRPTGAQPQHF
cdr3_nt: TGTGCCAGCAGACCTACAGGGGCTCAGCCCCAGCATTTT
clone_size: -
j_call: TRBJ1-5
v_call: TRBV6-1
d_call: TRBD1

cdr3_aa: CASSSDSLYNEQFF
cdr3_nt: TGTGCCAGCAGTTCGGACAGTTTGTACAATGAGCAGTTCTTC
clone_size: -
j_call: TRBJ2-1
v_call: TRBV27
d_call: -

cdr3_aa: CASSWVQGAAKNIQYF
cdr3_nt: TGTGCCAGCAGCTGGGTACAGGGGGCAGCCAAAAACATTCAGTACTTC
clone_size: -
j_call: TRBJ2-4
v_call: TRBV7-9
d_call: TRBD1

cdr3_aa: CASSQSSFSYEQYF
cdr3_nt: TGCGCCAGCAGCCAAAGCAGTTTCTCCTACGAGCAGTACTTC
clone_size: -
j_call: TRBJ2-7
v_call: TRBV4-1
d_call: -

cdr3_aa: CASSQDLEREGHGNQPQHF
cdr3_nt: TGCGCCAGCAGCCAAGATCTGGAGAGAGAGGGGCACGGGAATCAGCCCCAGCATTTT
clone_size: -
j_call: TRBJ1-5
v_call: TRBV4-1
d_call: -

cdr3_aa: CASSSRTSGKDLYSYNEQFF
cdr3_nt: TGTGCCAGCAGTTCCAGGACTAGCGGGAAAGACTTATACTCCTACAATGAGCAGTTCTTC
clone_size: once
j_call: TRBJ2-1
v_call: TRBV28
d_call: TRBD2

cdr3_aa: CASSLFGGSSYEQYF
cdr3_nt: TGTGCCAGCAGCTTATTTGGCGGGAGCTCCTACGAGCAGTACTTC
clone_size: -
j_call: TRBJ2-7
v_call: TRBV11-2
d_call: TRBD2

cdr3_aa: CSVGGGATEAFF
cdr3_nt: TGCAGCGTTGGGGGAGGGGCCACTGAAGCTTTCTTT
clone_size: -
j_call: TRBJ1-1
v_call: TRBV29-1
d_call: -

cdr3_aa: CSVEWFGTGVFGEQFF
cdr3_nt: TGCAGCGTTGAATGGTTCGGGACAGGGGTTTTTGGCGAGCAGTTCTTC
clone_size: -
j_call: TRBJ2-1
v_call: TRBV29-1
d_call: TRBD1

cdr3_aa: CASSLGATYNEQFF
cdr3_nt: TGTGCCAGCAGCCTCGGGGCCACTTACAATGAGCAGTTCTTC
clone_size: -
j_call: TRBJ2-1
v_call: TRBV6-1
d_call: -

cdr3_aa: CSAQGQTRMNTEAFF
cdr3_nt: TGCAGTGCCCAGGGGCAAACAAGGATGAACACTGAAGCTTTCTTT
clone_size: -
j_call: TRBJ1-1
v_call: TRBV20-1
d_call: -

cdr3_aa: CASSPLAGERGDIQYF
cdr3_nt: TGCGCCAGCAGCCCCCTCGCGGGGGAGAGGGGAGACATTCAGTACTTC
clone_size: -
j_call: TRBJ2-4
v_call: TRBV4-1
d_call: TRBD2

cdr3_aa: CASSRPGQGQFF
cdr3_nt: TGTGCCAGCAGCCGACCGGGACAGGGTCAGTTCTTC
clone_size: once
j_call: TRBJ2-1
v_call: TRBV7-9
d_call: TRBD1